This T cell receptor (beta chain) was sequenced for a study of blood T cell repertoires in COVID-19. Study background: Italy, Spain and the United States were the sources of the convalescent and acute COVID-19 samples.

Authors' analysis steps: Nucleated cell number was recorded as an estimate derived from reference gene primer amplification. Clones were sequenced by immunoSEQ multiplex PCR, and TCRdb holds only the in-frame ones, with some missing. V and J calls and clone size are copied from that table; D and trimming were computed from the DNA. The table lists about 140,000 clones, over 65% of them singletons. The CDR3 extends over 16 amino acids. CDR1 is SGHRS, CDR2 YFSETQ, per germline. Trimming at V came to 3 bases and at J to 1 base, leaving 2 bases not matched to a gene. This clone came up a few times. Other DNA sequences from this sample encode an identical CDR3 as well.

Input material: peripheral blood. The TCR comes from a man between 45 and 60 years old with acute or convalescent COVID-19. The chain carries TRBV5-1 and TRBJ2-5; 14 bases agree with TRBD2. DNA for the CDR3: TGCGCCAGCAGCTCAGGACTAGCGGGGGGCCAAGAGACCCAGTACTTC. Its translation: CASSSGLAGGQETQYF.